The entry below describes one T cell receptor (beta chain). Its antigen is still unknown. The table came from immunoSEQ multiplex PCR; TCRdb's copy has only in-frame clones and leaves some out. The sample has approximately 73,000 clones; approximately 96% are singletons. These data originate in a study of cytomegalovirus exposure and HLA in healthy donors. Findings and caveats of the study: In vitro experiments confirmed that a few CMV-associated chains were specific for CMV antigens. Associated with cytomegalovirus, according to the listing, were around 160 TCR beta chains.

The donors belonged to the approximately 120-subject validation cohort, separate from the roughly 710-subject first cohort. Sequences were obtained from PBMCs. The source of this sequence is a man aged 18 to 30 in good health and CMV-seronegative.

In nucleotides, the CDR3 is TGTGCCAGCAGTTCGACAGGGACTGAAGCTTTCTTT. As protein: CASSSTGTEAFF. The gene calls are TRBV6-6 and TRBJ1-1, with TRBD1 matching over 7 bases. Germline V CDR1 and CDR2: MNHNY, SVGAGI (reference sequence). The CDR3 extends over 12 amino acids. After removal of 4 bases from V and 5 bases from J, the junction contained 1 base not matched to a gene.